Listed below are T cell receptor beta chains from one sample, sequenced in a study of T cell responses to AZD1222 COVID-19 vaccine. Data came from immunoSEQ multiplex PCR; TCRdb stores just in-frame clones and leaves some out. The data hold around 150,000 clones, with 85% to 95% observed a single time. The sample was peripheral blood, taken 28 days after the second AZD1222 dose. The receptor source for this set is an adult who received the AZD1222 COVID-19 vaccine. CDR3s include the opening cysteine and the closing phenylalanine or tryptophan. The D gene is left open where the match is weak. A clone size is listed for some rows: how often the clone was seen (once, few, many), or a class if it is expanded.

TRBV28,once,TRBJ2-5,TRBD1,TGTGCCAGCAGTCCCCCCGACAGGGAATCAGAGACCCAGTACTTC,CASSPPDRESETQYF
TRBV28,.,TRBJ1-6,.,TGTGCCAGCAGTTCCCCAAACACCCATAATTCACCCCTCCACTTT,CASSSPNTHNSPLHF
TRBV6-2/TRBV6-3,.,TRBJ2-3,.,TGTGCCAGCAGTTACGACGTCCCAGATACGCAGTATTTT,CASSYDVPDTQYF
TRBV19,.,TRBJ2-2,.,TGTGCCAGTAGTAAGCCCCAGGGGAACACCGGGGAGCTGTTTTTT,CASSKPQGNTGELFF
TRBV5-1,.,TRBJ1-5,TRBD1,TGCGCCAGACCTCCCGGGTACAGGGGAGTTGGAACCCAGCATTTT,CARPPGYRGVGTQHF
TRBV27,.,TRBJ1-6,TRBD1,TGTGCCAGCAGCCGTATAGGGGGCCAATCACCCCTCCACTTT,CASSRIGGQSPLHF
TRBV7-2,few,TRBJ1-1,.,TGTGCCAGCAGCTTAAACGGCGGGGAGAACACTGAAGCTTTCTTT,CASSLNGGENTEAFF
TRBV5-6,.,TRBJ1-2,TRBD1,TGTGCCAGCAGCCCTACCCCCCCGGGACAGAACTATGGCTACACCTTC,CASSPTPPGQNYGYTF
TRBV5-6,.,TRBJ2-5,.,TGTGCCAGCAGCTTGGGACCGACGGGATTCCAAGAGACCCAGTACTTC,CASSLGPTGFQETQYF
TRBV19,.,TRBJ2-2,TRBD2,TGTGCCAGTAGTATGTCCCAGCGGGAAAGGACCGGGGAGCTGTTTTTT,CASSMSQRERTGELFF
TRBV6-4,.,TRBJ1-1,.,TGTGCCAGCAGTGACCGGAAAGAGACAACTGAAGCTTTCTTT,CASSDRKETTEAFF
TRBV29-1,.,TRBJ2-1,TRBD2,TGCAGCGTTATACGGTCTAGCGGTACCGATGAGCAGTTCTTC,CSVIRSSGTDEQFF
TRBV19,.,TRBJ2-6,.,TGTGCCAGTAGCTCAGGGGCCTCTGGGGCCAACGTCCTGACTTTC,CASSSGASGANVLTF
TRBV19,.,TRBJ1-5,.,TGTGCCAGTACCCCGGCACCCTCCAATCAGCCCCAGCATTTT,CASTPAPSNQPQHF
TRBV27,.,TRBJ2-5,.,TGTGCCAGCAGTACCGACAGAGGGGAGACCCAGTACTTC,CASSTDRGETQYF
TRBV6-6,.,TRBJ2-7,.,TGTGCCAGCAGTTACCCGTCAACAGGGTCCTACGAGCAGTACTTC,CASSYPSTGSYEQYF
TRBV28,.,TRBJ1-1,.,TGTGCCAGCAGTTCCCTCGGACGTCAGAACACTGAAGCTTTCTTT,CASSSLGRQNTEAFF
TRBV5-4,.,TRBJ1-3,.,TGTGCCAGCAGCTTGAACAGGCACTCTGGAAACACCATATATTTT,CASSLNRHSGNTIYF
TRBV6-2/TRBV6-3,.,TRBJ1-5,.,TGTGCCAGCAGTTACCATGCTGGACAGCCCCAGCATTTT,CASSYHAGQPQHF
TRBV10-3,.,TRBJ2-7,TRBD2,TGTGCCATCAGTGAGTCAGTGGGGGGGGCCTACGAGCAGTACTTC,CAISESVGGAYEQYF
TRBV18,.,TRBJ1-2,TRBD1,TGTGCCAGCTCACCACCGGGGACAGGGGTAATATCCTATGGCTACACCTTC,CASSPPGTGVISYGYTF
TRBV7-2,once,TRBJ2-3,.,TGTGCCAGCAGCATACAGGGTTCTAGCACAGATACGCAGTATTTT,CASSIQGSSTDTQYF
TRBV5-4,.,TRBJ2-3,TRBD1,TGTGCCAGCAGCAGGGACAGCTCTAGCACAGATACGCAGTATTTT,CASSRDSSSTDTQYF
TRBV9,.,TRBJ1-3,.,TGTGCCAGCAGCGCAAATAGGAGGACCATATATTTT,CASSANRRTIYF
TRBV27,.,TRBJ1-2,TRBD1,TGTGCCAGCTCCCAGGGGGTTGGTGGCTACACCTTC,CASSQGVGGYTF
TRBV28,.,TRBJ1-2,TRBD1,TGTGCCAGCAGTTTAAGAACAGGGGATGGCTACACCTTC,CASSLRTGDGYTF
TRBV12-3/TRBV12-4,once,TRBJ2-1,.,TGTGCCAGCAGTTTAGGACAAACCTATGAGCAGTTCTTC,CASSLGQTYEQFF
TRBV18,.,TRBJ2-3,.,TGTGCCAGCTCACCACCGGGCAGTGGGCCCCCGGATGAAACGCAGTATTTT,CASSPPGSGPPDETQYF
TRBV4-1,.,TRBJ1-4,.,TGCGCCAGCAGCCAAGATGAGGCAGGGCGTGAAAAACTGTTTTTT,CASSQDEAGREKLFF
TRBV7-8,.,TRBJ2-7,.,TGTGCCAGCAGCTCCCGTGGTGGGAGCTCCTACGAGCAGTACTTC,CASSSRGGSSYEQYF
TRBV14,.,TRBJ1-2,.,TGTGCCAGCAGCCAAGGAAAGAGGGCCTGGGATGGCTACACCTTC,CASSQGKRAWDGYTF
TRBV4-2,.,TRBJ2-2,.,TGTGCCAGCAGCCAAAGGTCGGGAGTGAACACCGGGGAACTGTTTTTT,CASSQRSGVNTGELFF
TRBV29-1,few,TRBJ1-1,.,TGCAGCGTTGATAGATTGGGGGACGGAGAAGCTTTCTTT,CSVDRLGDGEAFF
TRBV27,.,TRBJ1-2,TRBD1,TGTGCCAGCAGCCCAGCCGGGGGGACAGGCCCACGTGGCTACACCTTC,CASSPAGGTGPRGYTF
TRBV28,.,TRBJ1-1,TRBD1,TGTGCCGGTCGGACAGGGGGAATGAACACTGAAGCTTTCTTT,CAGRTGGMNTEAFF
TRBV11-2,.,TRBJ1-4,TRBD1,TGTGCCAGCAGCCACTCGACAGGGGTAAATGAAAAACTGTTTTTT,CASSHSTGVNEKLFF
TRBV29-1,.,TRBJ2-7,.,TGCAGCGTTGAAGATCGGTCGAACTCCTACGAGCAGTACTTC,CSVEDRSNSYEQYF